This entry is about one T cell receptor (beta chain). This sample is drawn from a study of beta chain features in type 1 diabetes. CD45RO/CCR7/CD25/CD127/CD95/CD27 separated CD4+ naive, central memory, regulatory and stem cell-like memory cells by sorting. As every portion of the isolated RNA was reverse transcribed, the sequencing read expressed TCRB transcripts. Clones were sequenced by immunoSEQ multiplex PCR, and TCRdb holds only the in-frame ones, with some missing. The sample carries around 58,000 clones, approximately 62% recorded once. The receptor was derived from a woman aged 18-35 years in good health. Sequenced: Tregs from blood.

The CDR3 spells CASSLYDYGYTF. The CDR3 coding sequence is TGTGCCAGCAGTCTGTATGACTATGGCTACACCTTC. V usage is TRBV14 and J usage is TRBJ1-2, with D unclear. Germline V gene lookup returns CDR1 SGHDN and CDR2 FVKESK. Deletions cut 6 bases from V and 3 bases from J, with 8 bases between. The CDR3 covers 12 residues.